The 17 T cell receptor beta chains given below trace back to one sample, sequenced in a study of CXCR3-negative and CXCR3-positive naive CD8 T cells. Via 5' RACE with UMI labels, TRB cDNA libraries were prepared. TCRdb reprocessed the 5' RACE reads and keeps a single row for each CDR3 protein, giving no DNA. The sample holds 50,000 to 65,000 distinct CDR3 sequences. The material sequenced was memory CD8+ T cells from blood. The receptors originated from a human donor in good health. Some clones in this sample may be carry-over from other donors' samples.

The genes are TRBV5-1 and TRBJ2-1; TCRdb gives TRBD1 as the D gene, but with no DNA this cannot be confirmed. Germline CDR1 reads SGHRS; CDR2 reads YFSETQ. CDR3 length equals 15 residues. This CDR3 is CASSPQTGGWNEQFF.

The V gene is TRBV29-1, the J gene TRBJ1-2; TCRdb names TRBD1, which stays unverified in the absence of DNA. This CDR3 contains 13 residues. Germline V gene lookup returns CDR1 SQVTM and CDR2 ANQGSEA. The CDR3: CSVEGVLGYGYTF.

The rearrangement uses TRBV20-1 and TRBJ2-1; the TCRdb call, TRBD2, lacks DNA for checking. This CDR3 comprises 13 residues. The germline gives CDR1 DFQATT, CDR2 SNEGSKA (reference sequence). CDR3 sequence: CSARTSGSNEQFF.

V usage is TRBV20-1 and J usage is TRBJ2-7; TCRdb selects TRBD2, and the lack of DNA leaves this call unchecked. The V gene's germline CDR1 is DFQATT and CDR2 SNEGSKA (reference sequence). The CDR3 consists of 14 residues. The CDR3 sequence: CSAVRASHSYEQYF.

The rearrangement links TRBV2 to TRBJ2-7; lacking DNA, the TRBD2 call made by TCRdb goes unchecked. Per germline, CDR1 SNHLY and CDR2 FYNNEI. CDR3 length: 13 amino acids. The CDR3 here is CASVGDSIYEQYF.

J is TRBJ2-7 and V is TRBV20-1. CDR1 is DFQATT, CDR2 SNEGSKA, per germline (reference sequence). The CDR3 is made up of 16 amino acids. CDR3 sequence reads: CSARDRGAGDPYEQYF.

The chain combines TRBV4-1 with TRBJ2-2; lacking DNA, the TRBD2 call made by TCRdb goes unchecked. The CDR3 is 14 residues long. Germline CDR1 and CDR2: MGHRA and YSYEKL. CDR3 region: CASSAEENTGELFF.

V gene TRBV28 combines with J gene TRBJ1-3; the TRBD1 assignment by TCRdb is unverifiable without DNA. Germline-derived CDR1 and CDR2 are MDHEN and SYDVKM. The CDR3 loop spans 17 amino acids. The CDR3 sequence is CASSFRRQVGVRSGAFF.

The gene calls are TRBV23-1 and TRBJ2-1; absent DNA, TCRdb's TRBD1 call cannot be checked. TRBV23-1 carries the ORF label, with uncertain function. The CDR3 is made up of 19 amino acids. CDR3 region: CATSQSGVPQGYSYNEQFF.

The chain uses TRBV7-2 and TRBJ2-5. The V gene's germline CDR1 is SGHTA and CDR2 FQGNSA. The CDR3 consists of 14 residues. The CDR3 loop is CASSLGWPKETQYF.

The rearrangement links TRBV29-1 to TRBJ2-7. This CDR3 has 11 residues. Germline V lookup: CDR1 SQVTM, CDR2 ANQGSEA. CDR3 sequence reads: CSVGYGDEQYF.

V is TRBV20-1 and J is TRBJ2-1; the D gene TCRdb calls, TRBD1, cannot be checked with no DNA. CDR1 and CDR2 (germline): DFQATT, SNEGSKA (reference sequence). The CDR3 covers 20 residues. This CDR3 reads CSARSPRRGAGVPSYNEQFF.

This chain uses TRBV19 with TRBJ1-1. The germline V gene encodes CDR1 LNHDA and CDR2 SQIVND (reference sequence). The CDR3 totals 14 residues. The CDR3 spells CASSITKLNTEAFF.

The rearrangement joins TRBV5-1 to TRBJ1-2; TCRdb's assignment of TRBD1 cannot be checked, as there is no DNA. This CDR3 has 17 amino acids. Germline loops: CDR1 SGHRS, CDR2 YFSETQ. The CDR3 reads CASSLAGRVSGFDGYTF.

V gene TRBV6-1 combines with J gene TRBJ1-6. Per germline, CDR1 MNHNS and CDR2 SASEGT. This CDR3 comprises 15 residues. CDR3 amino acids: CASSGSTGEISPLHF.

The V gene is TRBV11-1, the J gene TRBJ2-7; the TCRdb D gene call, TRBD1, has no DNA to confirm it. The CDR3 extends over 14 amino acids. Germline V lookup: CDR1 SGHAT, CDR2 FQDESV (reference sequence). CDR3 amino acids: CASSSSGTGGEQYF.

This chain's CDR3 is CASNTARDSNEKLFF. This chain connects TRBV7-9 to TRBJ1-4; TCRdb designates TRBD1, a call that cannot be tested without DNA. Germline CDR1 is SEHNR and CDR2 is FQNEAQ (reference sequence). This CDR3 is 15 amino acids long.